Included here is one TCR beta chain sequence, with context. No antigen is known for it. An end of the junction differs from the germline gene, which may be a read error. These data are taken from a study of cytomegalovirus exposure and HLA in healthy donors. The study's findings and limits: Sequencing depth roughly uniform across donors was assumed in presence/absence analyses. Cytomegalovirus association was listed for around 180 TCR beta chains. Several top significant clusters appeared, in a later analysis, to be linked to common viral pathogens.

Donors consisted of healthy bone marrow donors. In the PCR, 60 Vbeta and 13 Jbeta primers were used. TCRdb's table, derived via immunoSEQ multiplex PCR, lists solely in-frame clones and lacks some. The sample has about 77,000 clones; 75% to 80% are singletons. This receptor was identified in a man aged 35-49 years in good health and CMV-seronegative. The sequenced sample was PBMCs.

CDR3 sequence (DNA): TGTTCCAGCAGCCACCCCGACAGGAGCTCCTACGAGCAGTACTTC. Amino acid sequence: CSSSHPDRSSYEQYF. The V call is TRBV7-9, the J call TRBJ2-7; D may be TRBD1 (6 bases). Germline V gene data show CDR1 as SEHNR and CDR2 as FQNEAQ (reference sequence). This CDR3 has 15 residues.